The rows below give T cell receptor beta chains drawn from one sample of a study of blood T cell repertoires in COVID-19. Data came from immunoSEQ multiplex PCR; TCRdb stores just in-frame clones and leaves some out. The profile shows 150,000 to 200,000 clones, around 84% of them singletons. Sequencing was carried out using PBMCs or T cells enriched from blood (not recorded which). These receptors were collected from a middle-aged man who had recovered from COVID-19. The conserved cysteine and the conserved F or W are not part of the CDR3 here. A D gene is named only where the DNA matches it firmly.

>NA|14|TRBJ2-3|TRBV11-2
ASSLYREPPGDTQY
>NA|15|TRBJ2-2|TRBV19
ASSEVLSWFATGELF
>NA|16|TRBJ1-5|TRBV6-1
ASSASRWGLNSNQPQH
>NA|11|TRBJ2-5|TRBV19
ASSETNQETQY
>NA|11|TRBJ1-5|TRBV19
ASSIDRWQPQH
>NA|13|TRBJ2-1|TRBV6-5
ASRLIGLEHNEQF
>TRBD1|13|TRBJ2-2|TRBV2
ASSARGPNTGELF
>NA|13|TRBJ1-3|TRBV4-2
ASSQDDLAGNTIY
>TRBD1|12|TRBJ1-6|TRBV5-1
ASSWGQGNSPLH
>NA|11|TRBJ1-1|TRBV5-4
ASSFQGGTEAF
>TRBD2|16|TRBJ2-3|TRBV9
ASSAPGGFTGSTDTQY
>TRBD1|13|TRBJ1-2|TRBV6-4
ASSVKGQGDEGYT
>NA|12|TRBJ2-5|TRBV13
ASSFFSQGETQY
>NA|12|TRBJ2-3|TRBV11-1
ASSFAGAIDTQY
>TRBD1|13|TRBJ1-2|TRBV24-1
ATSATDRGSDGYT
>NA|11|TRBJ2-7|TRBV5-4
ASSLGQVSEQY
>TRBD1|13|TRBJ2-5|TRBV5-1
ASSWGTAPQETQY
>NA|14|TRBJ1-5|TRBV7-8
ASSHVGEGSNQPQH
>TRBD1|10|TRBJ1-2|TRBV27
ASSTGGNGYT
>NA|12|TRBJ1-2|TRBV9
ASSVNGLSYGYT
>NA|14|TRBJ1-5|TRBV19
ASSNPGRGSNQPQH
>NA|11|TRBJ2-3|TRBV10-3
AISPGQSDTQY
>TRBD2|13|TRBJ2-3|TRBV7-6
ASSRTSGRGDTQY
>NA|11|TRBJ2-2|TRBV28
AINPRGTGELF
>NA|9|TRBJ1-2|TRBV30
AYAAVWGYT
>TRBD1|12|TRBJ2-7|TRBV5-5
ASSLVGGPYEQY
>NA|11|TRBJ1-2|TRBV5-1
ASSFDSDYGYT
>NA|13|TRBJ1-3|TRBV2
ASSRGRVSGNTIY
>TRBD1|10|TRBJ1-1|TRBV3-1/TRBV3-2
ASSHGQGKAF
>NA|12|TRBJ2-5|TRBV7-5
VRTFSSRQETQY
>TRBD2|13|TRBJ2-3|TRBV7-6
ASSISGGAPDTQY
>TRBD2|18|TRBJ2-3|TRBV7-6
ASSPTEGMSGGAVTDTQY
>TRBD1|12|TRBJ2-1|TRBV7-9
ASSQGTGGGEQF
>NA|12|TRBJ1-4|TRBV18
ASSPPATNEKLF
>TRBD1|13|TRBJ1-1|TRBV5-8
ASSLTGGEVTEAF
>TRBD2|14|TRBJ2-5|TRBV5-8
ASSSGTSGGAETQY
>NA|11|TRBJ1-1|TRBV10-1
APPGTLNTEAF
>TRBD1|13|TRBJ1-5|TRBV4-1
ASSQKPGGTQPQH
>TRBD1|12|TRBJ2-7|TRBV7-2
ASSLWGQLREQY
>TRBD1|13|TRBJ1-1|TRBV24-1
ATSDPRDRDVEAF
>NA|13|TRBJ1-2|TRBV27
ASGYRVTLVYGYT
>TRBD1|13|TRBJ1-1|TRBV19
ASSTPGTGLTEAF
>TRBD1|13|TRBJ2-7|TRBV9
ASTRDRAIRYEQY
>NA|11|TRBJ1-2|TRBV30
AWSPRVGSGYT
>NA|9|TRBJ1-1|TRBV20-1
SAGEGGRAF
>NA|13|TRBJ1-6|TRBV18
ASSPHRQMDSPLH